Following are 20 T cell receptor beta chains from one sample sequenced in a study of T-cell reconstitution after alpha-beta-depleted transplantation in children. Unique molecular identifiers were incorporated into the prepared TCRbeta library. MiXCR, run by TCRdb on the PCR reads, gives a single entry per CDR3 protein. Here the sample spans about 610,000 distinct CDR3 sequences, over 9.5% being singletons. The specimen comprised PBMCs from the stem cell graft donor, sampled from the stem cell graft. The receptors originated from a human donor who donated a stem cell graft to a child with acute myeloid leukemia.

The genes are TRBV5-1 and TRBJ2-3; 8 nucleotides agree with TRBD2. Unmatched junction bases numbered 6, after V lost 0 bases and J lost 0 bases. This CDR3 region has 17 residues. The V gene's germline CDR1 is SGHRS and CDR2 YFSETQ. CDR3 loop: CASSLVSSGPSTDTQYF. The CDR3 nucleotides are TGCGCCAGCAGCTTGGTCTCTAGCGGGCCAAGCACAGATACGCAGTATTTT.

Only a few counts were recorded for this clonotype. CDR3 sequence: CASRLTSFTFF. CDR3 bases: TGTGCCAGTAGATTGACTAGTTTTACGTTCTTC. The V call is TRBV19, the J call TRBJ2-1; D possibly corresponds to TRBD2 (6 bases). V was trimmed by 6 bases and J by 15 bases, leaving 15 bases between them. The germline V gene encodes CDR1 LNHDA and CDR2 SQIVND (reference sequence). The CDR3 spans 11 residues.

In this sample, this clonotype turned up many times. The chain joins TRBV6-1 to TRBJ2-7, with a weak D call TRBD2 (5 bases). From germline, CDR1 is MNHNS and CDR2 SASEGT. The CDR3 has 14 amino acids. Trimming shortened V by 8 bases and J by 3 bases, and 17 bases separated the two germline ends. CDR3 bases: TGTGCCAGCGTGTTAGGACCGGGGAACTACGAGCAGTACTTC. Translating gives CASVLGPGNYEQYF.

This clonotype was picked up many times. This sequence joins TRBV7-3 and TRBJ2-1; D is unresolved. There are 13 residues in the CDR3. CDR1 SGHTA and CDR2 FQGTGA come from the germline V gene. The V and J ends lost 5 bases and 4 bases respectively, with 9 bases between them. CDR3 in DNA: TGTGCCAGCAGCAATGGACGTTACAATGAGCAGTTCTTC. Encoded protein: CASSNGRYNEQFF. Combining the CDR3 with reference TRBV7-3 and TRBJ2-1 gives the whole variable domain GAGVSQTPSNKVTEKGKYVELRCDPISGHTALYWYRQSLGQGPEFLIYFQGTGAADDSGLPNDRFFAVRPEGSVSTLKIQRTERGDSAVYLCASSNGRYNEQFFGPGTRLTVL.

This clonotype was seen a few times. V is TRBV20-1 and J is TRBJ2-5, with 10 bases aligning to TRBD2. The CDR3 covers 16 residues. CDR1 is DFQATT, CDR2 SNEGSKA, per germline (reference sequence). V lost 0 bases, J lost 3 bases, and 7 bases stayed unmatched. Here the CDR3 reads CSARDWASGSKETQYF. Written as DNA, the CDR3 is TGCAGTGCTAGAGATTGGGCTAGCGGGAGTAAAGAGACCCAGTACTTC.

This clonotype was observed many times. The CDR3 protein is CSVGLAGGEQFF. CDR3 sequence (DNA): TGCAGCGTCGGACTAGCGGGAGGTGAGCAGTTCTTC. The chain uses TRBV29-1 and TRBJ2-1; TRBD2 matches 14 bases. The CDR3 has 12 residues. Germline V gives CDR1 SQVTM, CDR2 ANQGSEA. J lost 9 bases, V lost 6 bases, and 1 base had no gene match.

This clonotype was seen a handful of times. This rearrangement joins TRBV10-3 to TRBJ2-7; 8 bases match TRBD1. The CDR3 contains 21 residues. Germline V CDR1 and CDR2: ENHRY, SYGVKD. V shed 0 bases and J 2 bases; nucleotides not matched to a gene: 21. CDR3 residues: CAISESTSKDRVFSGPYEQYF. CDR3 DNA: TGTGCCATCAGTGAGTCGACCTCTAAGGACAGGGTATTTAGCGGACCCTACGAGCAGTACTTC.

Regarding this clonotype: A read error is possible here, since a much larger clone lies one base away. The rearrangement links TRBV7-9 to TRBJ1-1; D is ambiguous. Trimming stripped 3 bases from V and 4 bases from J, with 6 bases between. The CDR3 is made up of 12 amino acids. Looked up from germline, CDR1 is SEHNR and CDR2 is FQNEAQ (reference sequence). The DNA of the CDR3 is TGTGCCAGCAGCTTTACGTCCACTGAAGCTTTCTTT. Protein product: CASSFTSTEAFF.

This chain uses TRBV11-1 with TRBJ2-2, with TRBD2 as a possible D gene (6 bases). Trimming shortened V by 6 bases and J by 4 bases, and 12 bases separated the two germline ends. CDR3 length: 14 residues. Germline CDR1 is SGHAT and CDR2 is FQDESV (reference sequence). The CDR3 DNA reads TGTGCCAGCAGTCAGTGGAGGGCCACCGGGGAGCTGTTTTTT. Translated, it gives CASSQWRATGELFF.

The chain recombines TRBV2 with TRBJ2-7; the D call may be TRBD1 or TRBD2 (5 bases each). The CDR3 contains 12 residues. Germline assignment: CDR1 SNHLY and CDR2 FYNNEI. Between the trimmed V and J ends, which lost 6 bases and 5 bases, there was a span of 11 bases. The CDR3 DNA reads TGTGCCAGCAGCCTCAGGGACCACGAGCAGTACTTC. The encoded protein is CASSLRDHEQYF. The full variable domain, rest sourced from reference TRBV2 and TRBJ2-7, is EPEVTQTPSHQVTQMGQEVILRCVPISNHLYFYWYRQILGQKVEFLVSFYNNEISEKSEIFDDQFSVERPDGSNFTLKIRSTKLEDSAMYFCASSLRDHEQYFGPGTRLTVT.

This clonotype showed up just a few times. This chain links TRBV2 with TRBJ1-4, with D tentatively TRBD1 (5 bases). The V and J ends lost 8 bases and 4 bases respectively, with 14 bases between them. Germline CDR1 reads SNHLY; CDR2 reads FYNNEI. The CDR3 sequence is 14 residues long. The CDR3 loop is CASFETVGNEKLFF. In DNA form, the CDR3 reads TGTGCCAGCTTTGAGACAGTCGGTAATGAAAAACTGTTTTTT.

In this sample, this clonotype turned up a few times. The chain links TRBV6-1 to TRBJ1-3, with a weak D call TRBD1 (6 bases). The germline CDR1 and CDR2 sequences are MNHNS and SASEGT. The germline V and J ends were trimmed by 2 bases and 3 bases, with 8 bases remaining between them. There are 14 residues in the CDR3. DNA of the CDR3: TGTGCCAGCAGTGAAACAGGGTTTGGAAACACCATATATTTT. Its translation: CASSETGFGNTIYF.

This clonotype was seen ten or more times. The V call is TRBV7-3, the J call TRBJ2-7, with D perhaps TRBD1 or TRBD2 (5 bases each). The germline gives CDR1 SGHTA, CDR2 FQGTGA. The CDR3 contains 16 residues. V was trimmed by 1 base and J by 0 bases, leaving 13 bases between them. CDR3 protein: CASSLNSAGTSYEQYF. The CDR3, as DNA: TGTGCCAGCAGCTTAAATTCGGCAGGGACCTCCTACGAGCAGTACTTC.

This chain joins TRBV5-1 and TRBJ2-5; D remains ambiguous. Germline lookup yields CDR1 SGHRS and CDR2 YFSETQ. V was shortened by 4 bases and J by 7 bases, with 11 bases between the two germline ends. The CDR3 spans 12 residues. DNA for the CDR3: TGCGCCAGCAGCCCCCACCGCGGGACCCAGTACTTC. This translates into CASSPHRGTQYF.

This clonotype was counted only a few times. The chain links TRBV20-1 to TRBJ1-5; the D is unclear. Trimming took 1 base from V and 4 from J, leaving 5 bases between them. The CDR3 spans 12 residues. The germline V gene encodes CDR1 DFQATT and CDR2 SNEGSKA (reference sequence). This CDR3 is CSARGQNQPQHF. The CDR3 bases are TGCAGTGCTAGAGGGCAGAATCAGCCCCAGCATTTT.

This clonotype was found many times. V and J are TRBV20-1 and TRBJ2-1; 7 nucleotides agree with TRBD2. Trimming at V came to 3 bases and at J to 0 bases, leaving 8 bases not matched to a gene. The CDR3 spans 16 residues. CDR1 is DFQATT, CDR2 SNEGSKA, per germline (reference sequence). For the CDR3, the DNA is TGCAGTGCTAGGGGAGGGACCCAAGACTCCTACAATGAGCAGTTCTTC. Amino acids: CSARGGTQDSYNEQFF.

A few counts support this clonotype. The chain employs TRBV29-1 and TRBJ1-3, with D possibly being TRBD1 (5 bases). This CDR3 comprises 14 residues. Germline loops: CDR1 SQVTM, CDR2 ANQGSEA. Trimming shortened V by 3 bases and J by 3 bases, and 12 bases separated the two germline ends. This CDR3 reads CSVEGREIGNTIYF. DNA for the CDR3: TGCAGCGTTGAGGGCAGGGAGATTGGAAACACCATATATTTT.

Regarding this clonotype: This may arise from a read error, as a much more abundant clone is one base away. The V and J genes are TRBV29-1 and TRBJ2-1; maybe TRBD2 (6 bases). CDR1 is SQVTM and CDR2 is ANQGSEA in the germline V gene. The V end was cut by 2 bases, the J end by 9 bases, with 26 bases between. This CDR3 contains 17 residues. DNA of the CDR3: TGCAGCGTTGAAAACCCCGACCGGGGCGGGGCATTGAGTGAGCAGTTCTTC. Translating it yields CSVENPDRGGALSEQFF.

This chain connects TRBV11-2 to TRBJ2-7; D is ambiguous. CDR3 length: 15 residues. V was pared by 2 bases and J by 1 base, with 12 bases between. The V gene's germline CDR1 is SGHAT and CDR2 FQNNGV. The CDR3 protein is CASSLHGDSSYEQYF. In DNA form, the CDR3 reads TGTGCCAGCAGCTTACACGGAGATTCTTCCTACGAGCAGTACTTC.

This clonotype was detected many times. CDR3 sequence reads: CASKGGGGTDTQYF. The DNA for the CDR3 is TGTGCCAGCAAAGGTGGCGGAGGGACAGATACGCAGTATTTT. The chain recombines TRBV28 with TRBJ2-3, with D possibly being TRBD2 (6 bases). Germline V gene sequence: CDR1 MDHEN, CDR2 SYDVKM. V lost 7 bases and J lost 3, with 14 bases in between. The CDR3 is 14 residues long.